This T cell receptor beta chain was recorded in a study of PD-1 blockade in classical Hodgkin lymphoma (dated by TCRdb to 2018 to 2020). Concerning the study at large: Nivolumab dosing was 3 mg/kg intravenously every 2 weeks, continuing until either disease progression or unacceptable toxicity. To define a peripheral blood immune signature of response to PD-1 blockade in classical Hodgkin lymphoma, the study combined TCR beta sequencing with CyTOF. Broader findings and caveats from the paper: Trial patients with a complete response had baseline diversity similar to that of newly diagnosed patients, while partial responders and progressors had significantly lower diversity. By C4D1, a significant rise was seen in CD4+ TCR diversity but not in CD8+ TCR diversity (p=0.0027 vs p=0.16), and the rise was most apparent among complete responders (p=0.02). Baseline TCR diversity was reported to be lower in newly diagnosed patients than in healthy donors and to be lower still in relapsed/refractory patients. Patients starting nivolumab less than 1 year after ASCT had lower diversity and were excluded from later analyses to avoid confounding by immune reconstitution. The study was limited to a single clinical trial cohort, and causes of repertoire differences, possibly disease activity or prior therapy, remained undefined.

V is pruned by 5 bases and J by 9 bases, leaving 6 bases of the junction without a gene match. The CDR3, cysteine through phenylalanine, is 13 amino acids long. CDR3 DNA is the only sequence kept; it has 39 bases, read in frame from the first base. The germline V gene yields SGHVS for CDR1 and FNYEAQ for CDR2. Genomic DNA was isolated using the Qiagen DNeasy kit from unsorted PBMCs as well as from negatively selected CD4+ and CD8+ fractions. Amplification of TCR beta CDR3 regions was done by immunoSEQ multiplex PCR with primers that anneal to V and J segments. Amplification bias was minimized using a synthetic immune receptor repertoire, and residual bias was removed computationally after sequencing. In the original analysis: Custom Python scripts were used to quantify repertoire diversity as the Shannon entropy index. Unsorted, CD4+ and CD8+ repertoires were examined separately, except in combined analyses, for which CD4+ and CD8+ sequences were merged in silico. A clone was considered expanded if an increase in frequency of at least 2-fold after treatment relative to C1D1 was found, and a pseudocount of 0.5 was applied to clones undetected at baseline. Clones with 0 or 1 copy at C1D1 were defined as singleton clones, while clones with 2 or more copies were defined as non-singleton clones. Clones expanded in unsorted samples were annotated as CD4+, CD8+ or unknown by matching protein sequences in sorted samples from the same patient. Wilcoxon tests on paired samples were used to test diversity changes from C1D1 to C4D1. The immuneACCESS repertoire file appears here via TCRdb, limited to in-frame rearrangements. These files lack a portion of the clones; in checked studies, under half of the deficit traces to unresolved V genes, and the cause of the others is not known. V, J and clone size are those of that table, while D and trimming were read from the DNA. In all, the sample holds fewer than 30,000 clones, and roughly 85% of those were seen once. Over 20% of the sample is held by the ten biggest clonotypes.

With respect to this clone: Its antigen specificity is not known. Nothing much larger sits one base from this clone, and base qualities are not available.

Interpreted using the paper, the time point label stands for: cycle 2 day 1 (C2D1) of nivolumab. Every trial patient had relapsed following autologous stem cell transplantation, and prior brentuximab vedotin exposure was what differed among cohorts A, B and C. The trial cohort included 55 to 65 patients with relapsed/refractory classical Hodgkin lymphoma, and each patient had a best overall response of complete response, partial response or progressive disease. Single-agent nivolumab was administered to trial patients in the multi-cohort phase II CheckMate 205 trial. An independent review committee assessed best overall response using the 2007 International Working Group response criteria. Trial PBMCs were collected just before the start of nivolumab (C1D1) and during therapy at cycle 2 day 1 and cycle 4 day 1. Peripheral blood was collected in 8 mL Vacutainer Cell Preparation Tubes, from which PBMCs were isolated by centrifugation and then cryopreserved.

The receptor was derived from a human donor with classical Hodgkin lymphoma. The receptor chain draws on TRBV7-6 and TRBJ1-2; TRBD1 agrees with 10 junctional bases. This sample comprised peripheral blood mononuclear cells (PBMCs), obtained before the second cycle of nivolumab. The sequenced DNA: TGTGCCAGCAGCCCTGACAGGGGGCAGCGCTACACCTTC. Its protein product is CASSPDRGQRYTF.